The next 2 T cell receptor beta chains were all read from a single sample in a study of response to subunit inactivated influenza vaccine. TCRdb used MiXCR to reprocess the RT-PCR reads, holding one entry per CDR3 protein. The sample holds fewer than 700,000 distinct CDR3 sequences, 10% to 15% seen once. Material: PBMCs from blood, obtained around seven weeks after vaccination. These TCRs come from a man aged 45-65 years who received an inactivated influenza vaccine.

Of note for this clonotype: At one of its ends the junction is not consistent with the germline gene, which may arise from a read error. This chain links TRBV14 with TRBJ2-7; tentatively, D is TRBD1 (6 bases). Germline CDR1 is SGHDN and CDR2 is FVKESK. The CDR3 is 14 amino acids. CDR3 DNA: TGTGCCAACAGCCTACTGGGGGCGTCCTACGAGCAGTACTTC. Encoded protein: CANSLLGASYEQYF.

This clonotype was picked up a small number of times. The chain carries TRBV24-1 and TRBJ2-3; a weak D match, TRBD2 (5 bases). Per the germline V gene, CDR1 is KGHDR and CDR2 is SFDVKD. V shed 7 bases and J shed 4 bases, with 11 bases lying between them. The CDR3 length is 13 residues. CDR3 nucleotides: TGTGCCACCAGCCCGGGGATCCCAGATACGCAGTATTTT. It is translated as CATSPGIPDTQYF.